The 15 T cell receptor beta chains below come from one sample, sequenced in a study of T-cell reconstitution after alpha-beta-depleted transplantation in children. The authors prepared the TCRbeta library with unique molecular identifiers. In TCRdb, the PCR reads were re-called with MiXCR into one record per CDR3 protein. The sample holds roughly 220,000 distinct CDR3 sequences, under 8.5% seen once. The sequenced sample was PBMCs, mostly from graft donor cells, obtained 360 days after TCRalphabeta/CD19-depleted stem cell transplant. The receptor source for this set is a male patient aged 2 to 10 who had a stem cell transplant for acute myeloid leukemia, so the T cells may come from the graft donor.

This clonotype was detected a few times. The CDR3 coding sequence is TGCAGTGCTAGAAAAAGGTGGTCGGGAGTAGCCTACGAGCAGTACTTC. Translating gives CSARKRWSGVAYEQYF. The V and J genes are TRBV20-1 and TRBJ2-7, with TRBD2 as a possible D gene (6 bases). There are 16 residues in the CDR3. Germline assignment: CDR1 DFQATT and CDR2 SNEGSKA (reference sequence). With 2 bases removed from V and 2 bases from J, the gap between germline ends came to 19 bases.

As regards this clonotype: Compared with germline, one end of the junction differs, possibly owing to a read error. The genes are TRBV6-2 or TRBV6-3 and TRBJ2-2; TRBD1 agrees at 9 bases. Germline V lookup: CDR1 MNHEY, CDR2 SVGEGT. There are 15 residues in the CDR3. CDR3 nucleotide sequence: TGTGCCAGCAGGAATACAGGGGGCCGGACCGGGGAGCTGATTTTT. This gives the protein CASRNTGGRTGELIF.

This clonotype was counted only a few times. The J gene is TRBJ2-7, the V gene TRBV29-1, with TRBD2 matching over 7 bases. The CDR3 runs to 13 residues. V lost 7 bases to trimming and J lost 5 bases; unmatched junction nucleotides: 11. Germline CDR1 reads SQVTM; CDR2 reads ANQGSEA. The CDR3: CSASSGGGNEQYF. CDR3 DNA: TGCAGCGCCTCTAGCGGCGGGGGAAACGAGCAGTACTTC.

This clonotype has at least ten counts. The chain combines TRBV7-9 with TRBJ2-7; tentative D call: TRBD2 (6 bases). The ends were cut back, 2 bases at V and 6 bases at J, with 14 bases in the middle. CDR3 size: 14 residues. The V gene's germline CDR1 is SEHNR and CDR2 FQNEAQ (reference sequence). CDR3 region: CASSLLHLLAEQYF. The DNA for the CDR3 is TGTGCCAGCAGCTTACTCCATTTACTAGCCGAGCAGTACTTC.

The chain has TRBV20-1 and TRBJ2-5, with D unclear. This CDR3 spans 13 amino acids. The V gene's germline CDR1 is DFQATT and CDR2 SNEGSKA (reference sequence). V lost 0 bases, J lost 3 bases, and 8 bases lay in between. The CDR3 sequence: CSARDPVKETQYF. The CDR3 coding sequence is TGCAGTGCTAGAGATCCGGTTAAAGAGACCCAGTACTTC.

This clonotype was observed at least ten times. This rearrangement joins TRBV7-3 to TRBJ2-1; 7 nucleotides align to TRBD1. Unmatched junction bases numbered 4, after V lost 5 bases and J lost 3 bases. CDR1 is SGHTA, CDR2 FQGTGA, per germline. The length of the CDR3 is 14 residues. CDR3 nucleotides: TGTGCCAGCAGCCTCGACAGGGACTACAATGAGCAGTTCTTC. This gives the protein CASSLDRDYNEQFF.

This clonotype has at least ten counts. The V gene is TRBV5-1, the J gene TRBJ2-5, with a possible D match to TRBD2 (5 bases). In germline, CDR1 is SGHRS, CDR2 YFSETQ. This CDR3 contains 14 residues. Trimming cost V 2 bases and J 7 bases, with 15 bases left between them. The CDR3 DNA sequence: TGCGCCAGCAGCTTATTGTCCGGGAAGGTGACCCAGTACTTC. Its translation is CASSLLSGKVTQYF.

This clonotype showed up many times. CDR3: CASSRGQETQYF. In nucleotides, the CDR3 is TGTGCCAGCAGCCGGGGGCAAGAGACCCAGTACTTC. The rearrangement uses TRBV9 and TRBJ2-5, with a possible D match to TRBD2 (6 bases). CDR1 is SGDLS and CDR2 is YYNGEE in the germline V gene. V was pared by 4 bases and J by 2 bases, with 6 bases between. This CDR3 is built from 12 residues. Supplemented by reference TRBV9 and TRBJ2-5, the full variable domain reads DSGVTQTPKHLITATGQRVTLRCSPRSGDLSVYWYQQSLDQGLQFLIQYYNGEERAKGNILERFSAQQFPDLHSELNLSSLELGDSALYFCASSRGQETQYFGPGTRLLVL.

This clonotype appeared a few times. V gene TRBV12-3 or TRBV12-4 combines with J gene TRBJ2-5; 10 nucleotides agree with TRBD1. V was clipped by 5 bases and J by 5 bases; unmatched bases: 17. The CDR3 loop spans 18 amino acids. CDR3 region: CASSLDRGPVYKAETQYF. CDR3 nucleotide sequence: TGTGCCAGCAGTCTCGACAGGGGGCCGGTCTATAAAGCGGAGACCCAGTACTTC.

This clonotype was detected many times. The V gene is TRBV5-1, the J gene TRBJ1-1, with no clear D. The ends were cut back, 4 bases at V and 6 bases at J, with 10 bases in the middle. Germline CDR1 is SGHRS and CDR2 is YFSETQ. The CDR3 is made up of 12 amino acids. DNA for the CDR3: TGCGCCAGCAGCCTTGGAAGCGCTGAAGCTTTCTTT. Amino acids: CASSLGSAEAFF.

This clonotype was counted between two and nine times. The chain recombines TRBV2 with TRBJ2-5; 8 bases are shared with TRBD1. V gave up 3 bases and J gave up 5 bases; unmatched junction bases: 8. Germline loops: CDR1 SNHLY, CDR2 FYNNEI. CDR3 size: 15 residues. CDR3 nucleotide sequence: TGTGCCAGCAGTGATACCAGGACAGGGATGGAGACCCAGTACTTC. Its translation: CASSDTRTGMETQYF. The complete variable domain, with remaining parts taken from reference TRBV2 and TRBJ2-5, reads EPEVTQTPSHQVTQMGQEVILRCVPISNHLYFYWYRQILGQKVEFLVSFYNNEISEKSEIFDDQFSVERPDGSNFTLKIRSTKLEDSAMYFCASSDTRTGMETQYFGPGTRLLVL.

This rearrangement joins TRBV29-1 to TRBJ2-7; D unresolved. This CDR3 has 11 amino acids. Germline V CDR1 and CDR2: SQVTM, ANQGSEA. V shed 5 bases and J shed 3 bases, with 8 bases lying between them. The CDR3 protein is CSVLHLYEQYF. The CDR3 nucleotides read TGCAGCGTTTTACACCTCTACGAGCAGTACTTC.

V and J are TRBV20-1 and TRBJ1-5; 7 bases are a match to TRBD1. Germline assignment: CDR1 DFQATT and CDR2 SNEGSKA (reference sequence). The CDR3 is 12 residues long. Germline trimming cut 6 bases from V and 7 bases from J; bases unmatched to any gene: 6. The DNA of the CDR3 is TGCAGTGCAAAGCAGGGGGGCCAGCCCCAGCATTTT. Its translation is CSAKQGGQPQHF.

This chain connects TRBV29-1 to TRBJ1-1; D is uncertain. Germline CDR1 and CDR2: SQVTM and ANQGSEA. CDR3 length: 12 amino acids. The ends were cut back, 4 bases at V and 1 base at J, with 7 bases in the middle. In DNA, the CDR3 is TGCAGCGTTGTCGAAGGGAACACTGAAGCTTTCTTT. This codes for CSVVEGNTEAFF.

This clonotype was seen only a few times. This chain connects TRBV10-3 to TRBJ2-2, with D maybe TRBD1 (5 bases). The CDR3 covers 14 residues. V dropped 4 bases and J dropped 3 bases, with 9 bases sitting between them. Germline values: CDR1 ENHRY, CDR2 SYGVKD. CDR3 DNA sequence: TGTGCCATCAGTGGGGAACAGGACACCGGGGAGCTGTTTTTT. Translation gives CAISGEQDTGELFF.